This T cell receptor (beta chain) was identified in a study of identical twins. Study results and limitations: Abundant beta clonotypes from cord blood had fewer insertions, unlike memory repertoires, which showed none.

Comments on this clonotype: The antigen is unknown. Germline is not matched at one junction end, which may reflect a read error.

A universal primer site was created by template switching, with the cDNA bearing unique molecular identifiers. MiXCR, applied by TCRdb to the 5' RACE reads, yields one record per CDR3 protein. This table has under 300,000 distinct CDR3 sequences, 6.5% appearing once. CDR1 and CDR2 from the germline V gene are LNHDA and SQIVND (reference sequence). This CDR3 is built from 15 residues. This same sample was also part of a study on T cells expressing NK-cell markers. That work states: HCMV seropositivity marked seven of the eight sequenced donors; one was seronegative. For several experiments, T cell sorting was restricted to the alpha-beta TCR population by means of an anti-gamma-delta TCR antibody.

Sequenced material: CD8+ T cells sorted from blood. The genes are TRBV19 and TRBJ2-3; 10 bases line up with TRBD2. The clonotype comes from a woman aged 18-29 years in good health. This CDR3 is CASSTTSGPTNTQYF. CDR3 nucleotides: TGTGCCAGTAGTACGACTAGCGGGCCCACAAATACGCAGTATTTT.